Listed below are T cell receptor beta chains from one sample, sequenced in a study of blood T cell repertoires in COVID-19. The protocol was immunoSEQ multiplex PCR, while the TCRdb copy is restricted to in-frame clones and leaves out a portion. The repertoire holds roughly 55,000 clones, with just under 80% as singletons. Sequenced material: peripheral blood. The receptors originated from a human donor with active or convalescent COVID-19. The donor label of this sample is uncertain. The CDR3 runs from the conserved cysteine through the conserved F or W. The listing skips clone size in some rows; elsewhere it reads once, few, many or a size class.

v_call clone_size cdr3_aa
TRBV6-1 NA CASSEAGQGAGEQFF
TRBV29-1 NA CSAHGGSGEQYF
TRBV10-3 NA CAISGSSGKGTYNEQFF
TRBV11-3 few CASSLGLAGSDTQYF
TRBV6-5 NA CASSYGGNGRGMQFF
TRBV3-1/TRBV3-2 NA CASSQRERNTEAFF
TRBV24-1 NA CATSPEGGGGETQYF
TRBV5-1 few CASSAEQGRPKLFF
TRBV19 NA CASSTGQGMSTQYF
TRBV11-2 NA CASSPRGGDRAYGYTF
TRBV11-2 NA CASSLEWSERFF
TRBV13 NA CASSGRESWEDTQYF
TRBV5-1 NA CASSPGQGGTDTQYF
TRBV3-1/TRBV3-2 once CASSDSGRSEQYF
TRBV6-2/TRBV6-3 few CASSPGRTEAFF
TRBV18 NA CASSPQGLAKNIQYF
TRBV12-3/TRBV12-4 NA CAIAGQGLYEQFF
TRBV5-1 NA CASSLAGGRTNEKLFF
TRBV2 once CASSEKQVAYGYTF
TRBV10-3 NA CAIRVTGHGNTIYF
TRBV5-1 NA CASSSRSRGPNTEAFF
TRBV24-1 NA CATRGPAETQYF
TRBV7-2 NA CASRPSGMGNTEAFF
TRBV5-1 NA CASSPGQGNGNTIYF
TRBV28 NA CASRPGTAYGYTF
TRBV28 medium-sized CASKRSSYNSPLHF
TRBV6-1 NA CASSEPWTGYQPQHF
TRBV28 NA CASSSPGTPYEQYF
TRBV30 few CACKSPGGPGTNEQFF
TRBV6-5 NA CASEGGRNEQYF
TRBV5-1 NA CASSATGGVNYGYTF
TRBV5-6 NA CASTSLGTGPYGYTF
TRBV7-3 large CASSFGQGEGDEQYF
TRBV4-1 once CASSQGSGRSDTQYF
TRBV28 few CASTRETYEQYF
TRBV5-1 NA CASSPGQGLDEQYF
TRBV5-1 NA CASVYSGAQETQYF
TRBV29-1 NA CSVESGGRRKQYF
TRBV7-2 NA CASSPVPDYSETQYF
TRBV3-1/TRBV3-2 once CASSQDPSGNNEQFF
TRBV28 NA CASSFPGRNYGYTF
TRBV19 NA CASSPAGLASNEQFF
TRBV5-6 NA CASSLGQGSYEQYF
TRBV9 NA CASSATGTGGFEQYF
TRBV30 NA CAWSSGGTNEKLFF
TRBV5-1 NA CASSSGGGSAGSQPQHF
TRBV6-1 NA CASSPAGHLNTEAFF
TRBV27 NA CASAVEGRGAEYF
TRBV29-1 few CSVEGQGLYEQYF
TRBV2 few CARFGGTEAFF
TRBV28 NA CASSLVRVNTEAFF
TRBV19 NA CASSIGRGLASGELFF